The 18 T cell receptor beta chains reported below all come from one sample, sequenced in a study of OX40 agonist ivuxolimab in advanced cancers. Library method: the immunoSEQ multiplex PCR assay. TCRdb re-hosts the immuneACCESS table, in-frame sequences only. Its copies lack some clones; in the studies checked, an unresolved V gene accounts for under half of them, and the cause for the rest is not known. Within this sample are approximately 30,000 clones, with about four fifths of them counted one time only. The ten largest clones take up about a fifth of the sample. The source was CD4+ or CD8+ T cells sorted from blood, collected in a trial of the OX40 agonist ivuxolimab. The receptors originated from an adult with an advanced solid tumor such as melanoma, head and neck, liver or kidney cancer.

This chain joins TRBV19 and TRBJ2-3; maybe TRBD1 (6 bases). V was pared by 4 bases and J by 0 bases, with 11 bases between. Germline assignment: CDR1 LNHDA and CDR2 SQIVND (reference sequence). The CDR3 extends over 15 amino acids. In nucleotides, the CDR3 is TGTGCCAGTAGTAAACAGGGATTTAGCACAGATACGCAGTATTTT. It specifies CASSKQGFSTDTQYF.

This clone rates as medium-sized. The V call is TRBV6-1, the J call TRBJ2-5; the match to TRBD2 covers 10 bases. The CDR3 is 15 residues long. Per the germline V gene, CDR1 is MNHNS and CDR2 is SASEGT. With V trimmed by 2 bases and J by 2 bases, 2 bases remained unmatched. This CDR3 reads CASSELAGDQETQYF. Here the CDR3 DNA reads TGTGCCAGCAGTGAACTAGCGGGGGATCAAGAGACCCAGTACTTC.

The chain joins TRBV28 to TRBJ2-2; tentative D call: TRBD1 (6 bases). Germline CDR1 MDHEN, CDR2 SYDVKM. CDR3 length: 15 residues. V lost 3 bases and J lost 7, with 15 bases in between. The CDR3 DNA is TGTGCCAGCAGTTTTACGGCAGGGGCGATCGGGGAGCTGTTTTTT. It translates to CASSFTAGAIGELFF.

The chain employs TRBV25-1 and TRBJ1-5; 8 nucleotides align to TRBD1. Trimming took 4 bases from V and 6 from J; bases not matched to a gene: 5. The CDR3 covers 14 residues. CDR1 is MGHDK and CDR2 is SYGVNS in the germline V gene. DNA of the CDR3: TGTGCCAGCAGTGGTGGACAGGGAGGTCAGCCCCAGCATTTT. Translated, it gives CASSGGQGGQPQHF.

The genes are TRBV13 and TRBJ2-1; no definite D call. The CDR3 extends over 13 amino acids. The V end lost 0 bases, the J end lost 6 bases, and 6 bases lay between the germline ends. Germline V gives CDR1 PRHDT, CDR2 FYEKMQ (reference sequence). CDR3: CASSLGRPNEQFF. DNA for the CDR3: TGTGCCAGCAGCTTAGGAAGGCCCAATGAGCAGTTCTTC.

The chain uses TRBV6-1 and TRBJ2-7; 8 nucleotides line up with TRBD2. The length of the CDR3 is 15 residues. Germline CDR1 MNHNS, CDR2 SASEGT. The V segment lost 2 bases and the J segment 6 bases; nucleotides outside the gene matches: 9. The CDR3 here is CASSEFDSGSLEQYF. The CDR3 DNA follows: TGTGCCAGCAGTGAATTTGACAGCGGGAGCCTCGAGCAGTACTTC.

By frequency in the sample, this clone is medium-sized. The chain links TRBV5-1 to TRBJ2-7; D is undetermined. The CDR3 spans 15 residues. Germline V lookup: CDR1 SGHRS, CDR2 YFSETQ. Trimming removed 4 bases from V and 3 bases from J, with 17 bases in between. CDR3 DNA: TGCGCCAGCAGCATACTGGGTCCTCCGTACTACGAGCAGTACTTC. Residues: CASSILGPPYYEQYF.

This chain connects TRBV28 to TRBJ2-1; D might be TRBD1 or TRBD2, each matching 5 bases. The V and J ends lost 10 bases and 5 bases respectively, with 15 bases between them. The CDR3 runs 13 residues. Germline CDR1 reads MDHEN; CDR2 reads SYDVKM. CDR3 residues: CATRDVSDNEQFF. CDR3 coding DNA: TGTGCCACTCGGGACGTATCCGACAATGAGCAGTTCTTC.

This clone was seen repeatedly, ten times or more. This CDR3 reads CASSQESHPEAFF. In DNA form, the CDR3 reads TGCGCCAGCAGCCAAGAGAGCCACCCCGAAGCTTTCTTT. This chain uses TRBV4-1 with TRBJ1-1; D ambiguous. The CDR3 covers 13 residues. Per the germline V gene, CDR1 is MGHRA and CDR2 is YSYEKL. Deletions cut 0 bases from V and 8 bases from J, with 10 bases between.

The CDR3 spells CASSLSDNSNQPQHF. The CDR3 DNA reads TGTGCCAGCAGCTTGTCTGATAATAGCAATCAGCCCCAGCATTTT. V gene TRBV7-6 combines with J gene TRBJ1-5, with D hard to call. The CDR3 totals 15 residues. Trimming pared 3 bases from V and 0 bases from J, leaving 9 bases between. Germline lookup yields CDR1 SGHVS and CDR2 FNYEAQ.

V is TRBV9 and J is TRBJ1-1; TRBD1 might be the D (5 bases). The CDR3 covers 13 residues. Germline V gives CDR1 SGDLS, CDR2 YYNGEE. V shed 5 bases and J shed 5 bases, with 13 bases lying between them. The CDR3 loop reads CASSPGGETEAFF. Written as DNA, the CDR3 is TGTGCCAGCAGTCCCGGGGGGGAAACTGAAGCTTTCTTT.

The chain employs TRBV7-8 and TRBJ2-3; D gene unclear. Germline V CDR1 and CDR2: SGHVS, FQNEAQ. The CDR3 is made up of 13 amino acids. The V end lost 1 base, the J end lost 6 bases, and 8 bases lay between the germline ends. In DNA form, the CDR3 reads TGTGCCAGCAGCTTAGAGAATAGGGATACGCAGTATTTT. Protein product: CASSLENRDTQYF.

The chain couples TRBV15 to TRBJ1-2, with D possibly TRBD1 on 5 matching bases. Trimming stripped 0 bases from V and 0 bases from J, with 17 bases between. The CDR3 consists of 18 residues. Germline CDR1 and CDR2: LNHNV and YYDKDF (reference sequence). CDR3 coding DNA: TGTGCCACCAGCAGAGATCGCGACCTGACAGTTACTAACTATGGCTACACCTTC. Its translation is CATSRDRDLTVTNYGYTF.

V usage is TRBV5-1 and J usage is TRBJ2-5; perhaps TRBD1 as D (5 bases). The CDR3 consists of 16 residues. Germline V gene data show CDR1 as SGHRS and CDR2 as YFSETQ. Trimming stripped 3 bases from V and 5 bases from J, with 20 bases between. CDR3 sequence reads: CASSSPGVGRWETQYF. CDR3 DNA sequence: TGCGCCAGCAGCTCGCCCGGTGTGGGGCGGTGGGAGACCCAGTACTTC.

The CDR3 protein is CASSSREKLFF. The DNA of the CDR3 is TGTGCCAGCAGCTCTAGGGAAAAACTGTTTTTT. The chain links TRBV5-5 to TRBJ1-4; the D is unclear. The CDR3 loop spans 11 amino acids. Germline V CDR1 and CDR2: SGHKS, YYEKEE (reference sequence). Trimming took off 3 bases at V and 8 bases at J, with 5 bases between the two ends.

J is TRBJ2-7 and V is TRBV5-1; the D is unclear. V was clipped by 0 bases and J by 5 bases, with 6 bases between them. CDR1 and CDR2 (germline): SGHRS, YFSETQ. The CDR3 is 12 amino acids. The CDR3 reads CASSLGPHEQYF. The CDR3 DNA is TGCGCCAGCAGCTTGGGCCCCCACGAGCAGTACTTC.

In DNA, the CDR3 is TGTGCCAGTAGCCCGGCACACGGCTACGAGCAGTACTTC. It is translated as CASSPAHGYEQYF. The chain is built from TRBV19 and TRBJ2-7, with no clear D. This CDR3 is 13 amino acids long. Germline CDR1 reads LNHDA; CDR2 reads SQIVND (reference sequence). V lost 6 bases and J lost 3, with 12 bases in between.

The chain carries TRBV5-4 and TRBJ2-5, with 8 bases aligning to TRBD2. The trim removed 2 bases at V and 5 bases at J, leaving 5 bases unmatched. Germline CDR1 SGHNT, CDR2 YYREEE (reference sequence). The CDR3 spans 14 residues. CDR3 bases: TGTGCCAGCAGCTTTAGCGGGGTCTGGGAGACCCAGTACTTC. As protein: CASSFSGVWETQYF.